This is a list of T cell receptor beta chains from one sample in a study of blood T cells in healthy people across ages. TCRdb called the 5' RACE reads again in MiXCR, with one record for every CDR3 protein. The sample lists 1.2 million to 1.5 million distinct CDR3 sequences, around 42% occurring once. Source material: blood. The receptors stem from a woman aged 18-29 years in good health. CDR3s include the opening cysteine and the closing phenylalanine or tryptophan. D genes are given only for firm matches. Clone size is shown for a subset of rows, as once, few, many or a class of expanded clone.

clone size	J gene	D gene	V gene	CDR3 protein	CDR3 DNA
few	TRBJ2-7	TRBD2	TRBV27	CASSSDPSGPTYEQYF	TGTGCCAGCAGTTCGGACCCTAGCGGTCCCACCTACGAGCAGTACTTC
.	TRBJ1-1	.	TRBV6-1	CASSLGLGGAEAFF	TGTGCCAGCAGTTTAGGTCTCGGAGGGGCTGAAGCTTTCTTT
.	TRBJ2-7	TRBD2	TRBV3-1	CASIGAGEISSYNEQYF	TGTGCCAGCATTGGAGCGGGAGAGATAAGCTCCTACAATGAGCAGTACTTC
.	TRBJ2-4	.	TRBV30	CAHAGTTQNIQYF	TGTGCCCACGCCGGGACAACTCAAAACATTCAGTACTTC
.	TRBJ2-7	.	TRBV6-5	CASSYSARGSFEQYF	TGTGCCAGCAGTTACTCTGCCAGGGGTTCTTTCGAGCAGTACTTC
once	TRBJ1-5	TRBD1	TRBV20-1	CSARGQGEMWNQPQHF	TGCAGTGCTAGAGGCCAGGGGGAAATGTGGAATCAGCCCCAGCATTTT
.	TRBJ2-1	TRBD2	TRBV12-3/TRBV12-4	CASVSGGYHNEQFF	TGTGCCAGCGTAAGCGGGGGGTACCACAATGAGCAGTTCTTC
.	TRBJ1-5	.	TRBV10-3	CAISGDGQPQHF	TGTGCCATCAGTGGGGACGGTCAGCCCCAGCATTTT
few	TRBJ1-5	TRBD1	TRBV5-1	CASSPGQGLNPQHF	TGCGCCAGCAGCCCTGGACAGGGCCTAAATCCCCAGCATTTT
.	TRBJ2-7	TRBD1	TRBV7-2	CASSLRWDRGPGYEQYF	TGTGCCAGCAGCTTAAGGTGGGACAGGGGCCCTGGGTACGAGCAGTACTTC
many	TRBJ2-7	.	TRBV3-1	CQGSCYEQYF	TGCCAGGGCAGTTGCTACGAGCAGTACTTC
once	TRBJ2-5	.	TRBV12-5	CASGGGRATQETQYF	TGTGCTAGTGGGGGAGGACGAGCGACCCAAGAGACCCAGTACTTC
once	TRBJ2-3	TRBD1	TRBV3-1	CTSSQGRDRATDTQYF	TGTACCAGCAGCCAAGGCCGGGACAGGGCCACAGATACGCAGTATTTT
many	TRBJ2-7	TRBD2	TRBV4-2	CASSQDALGTSGRRYEQYF	TGTGCCAGCAGCCAAGATGCCCTGGGAACTAGCGGGAGAAGGTACGAGCAGTACTTC
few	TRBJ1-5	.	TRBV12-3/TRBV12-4	CASRSGRSNQPQHF	TGTGCCAGCCGCTCCGGCCGGAGCAATCAGCCCCAGCATTTT
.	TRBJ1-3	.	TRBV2	CASGSPGELGNTIYF	TGTGCCAGCGGGAGTCCAGGGGAGCTTGGAAACACCATATATTTT
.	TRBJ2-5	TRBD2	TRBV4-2	CASSQQTSGRPNEQYF	TGTGCCAGCAGCCAACAGACTAGCGGGAGACCCAATGAGCAGTACTTC
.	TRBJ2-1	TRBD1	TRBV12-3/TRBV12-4	CASSSSTGGNEQFF	TGTGCCAGCAGTTCATCGACAGGGGGCAATGAGCAGTTCTTC
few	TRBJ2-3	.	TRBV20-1	CSAREWGTSTDTQYF	TGCAGTGCTAGAGAGTGGGGGACTAGCACAGATACGCAGTATTTT
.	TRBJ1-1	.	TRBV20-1	CSARDPAGAGVGAFF	TGCAGTGCTAGAGACCCGGCAGGGGCCGGGGTGGGAGCTTTCTTT
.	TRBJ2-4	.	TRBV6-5	CASTDSNTDIQYF	TGTGCCAGCACCGACTCAAACACGGACATTCAGTACTTC
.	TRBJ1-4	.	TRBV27	CASSFRGTTNEKLFF	TGTGCCAGCAGTTTCCGGGGGACAACTAATGAAAAACTGTTTTTT
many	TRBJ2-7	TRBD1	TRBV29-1	CSVRPGGYEQYF	TGCAGCGTCCGGCCAGGGGGCTACGAGCAGTACTTC
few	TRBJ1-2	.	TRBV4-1	CASSQVKTNYGYTF	TGCGCCAGCAGCCAAGTGAAAACTAACTATGGCTACACCTTC
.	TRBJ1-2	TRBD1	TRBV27	CASTSLLGTENPGGGYTF	TGTGCCAGCACCTCACTTCTCGGGACAGAAAACCCCGGTGGTGGCTACACCTTC
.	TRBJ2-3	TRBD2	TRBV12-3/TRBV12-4	CASSPSLAGVSIGTDTQYF	TGTGCCAGCAGCCCCTCACTAGCGGGAGTGAGTATAGGCACAGATACGCAGTATTTT
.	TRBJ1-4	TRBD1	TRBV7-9	CASSLDGTGVNEKLFF	TGTGCCAGCAGCTTAGATGGGACAGGAGTTAATGAAAAACTGTTTTTT
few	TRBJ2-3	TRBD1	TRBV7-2	CASSLEQGANTQYF	TGTGCCAGCAGCTTAGAGCAGGGGGCAAATACGCAGTATTTT
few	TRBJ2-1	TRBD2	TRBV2	CASRWRGTTSYNEQFF	TGTGCCAGCAGGTGGCGGGGGACTACTTCCTACAATGAGCAGTTCTTC
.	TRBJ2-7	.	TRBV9	CASSPRDRDSVRYF	TGTGCCAGCAGCCCGAGGGACCGAGATTCTGTGCGGTACTTC
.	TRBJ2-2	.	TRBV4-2	CANSQEAQDGVRAGELFF	TGTGCCAACAGCCAAGAAGCCCAAGATGGGGTTCGAGCCGGGGAGCTGTTTTTT
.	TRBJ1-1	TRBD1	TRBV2	CASRLTGEAFF	TGTGCCAGCAGACTGACAGGGGAAGCTTTCTTT
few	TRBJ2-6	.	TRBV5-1	CASSPLGASGANVLTF	TGCGCCAGCAGCCCACTGGGGGCCTCTGGGGCCAACGTCCTGACTTTC
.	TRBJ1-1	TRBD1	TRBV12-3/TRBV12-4	CASSFQGAREAFF	TGTGCCAGCAGTTTTCAGGGGGCTCGTGAAGCTTTCTTT
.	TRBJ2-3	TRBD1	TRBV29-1	CSATGQGRPGHDTQYF	TGCAGCGCCACCGGACAGGGGCGCCCGGGCCACGATACGCAGTATTTT
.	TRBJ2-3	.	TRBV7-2	CASSYRGASTDTQYF	TGTGCCAGCAGCTACCGCGGGGCCAGCACAGATACGCAGTATTTT
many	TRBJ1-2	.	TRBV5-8	CASSKGDYGYTF	TGTGCCAGCAGCAAGGGGGACTATGGCTACACCTTC
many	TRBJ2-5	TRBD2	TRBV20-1	CSARVETSGNNEQYF	TGCAGTGCTAGGGTTGAGACTAGCGGAAACAATGAGCAGTACTTC
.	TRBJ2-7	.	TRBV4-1	CASSPLGLETGEQYF	TGCGCCAGCAGCCCTTTAGGACTGGAGACGGGGGAGCAGTACTTC
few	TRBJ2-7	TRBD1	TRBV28	CASSSRTGGTYEQYF	TGTGCCAGCAGTTCCCGGACAGGGGGAACCTACGAGCAGTACTTC
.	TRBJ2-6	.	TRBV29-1	CSVEGGTGANVLTF	TGCAGCGTTGAAGGTGGGACTGGGGCCAACGTCCTGACTTTC
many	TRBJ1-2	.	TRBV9	CASSSGDYGYTF	TGTGCCAGCAGTTCAGGGGATTATGGCTACACCTTC
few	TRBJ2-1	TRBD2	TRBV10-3	CAISESLSGSASNEQFF	TGTGCCATCAGTGAGTCGCTTAGCGGGAGTGCTTCCAATGAGCAGTTCTTC
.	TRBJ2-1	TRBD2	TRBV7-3	CASSTQLAGGLGEQFF	TGTGCCAGCAGCACACAATTAGCGGGGGGGCTGGGTGAGCAGTTCTTC
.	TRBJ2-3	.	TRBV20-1	CSARVLARHTDTQYF	TGCAGTGCTAGAGTGCTAGCGCGACACACAGATACGCAGTATTTT
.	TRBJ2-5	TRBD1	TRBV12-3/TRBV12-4	CASRFTGTGETQYF	TGTGCCAGCAGGTTCACGGGGACAGGAGAGACCCAGTACTTC
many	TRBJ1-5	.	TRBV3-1	CASSQGVGNQPQHF	TGTGCCAGCAGCCAGGGGGTCGGCAATCAGCCCCAGCATTTT
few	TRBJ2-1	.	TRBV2	CASSELRQVNHNEQFF	TGTGCCAGCAGTGAACTCCGGCAGGTCAACCACAATGAGCAGTTCTTC
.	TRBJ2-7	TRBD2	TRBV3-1	CASSLTTSGSHEQYF	TGTGCCAGCAGCCTCACGACTAGCGGGAGCCACGAGCAGTACTTC
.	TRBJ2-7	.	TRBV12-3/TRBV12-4	CASRPDATPTYEQYF	TGTGCCAGCAGGCCCGACGCAACACCAACCTACGAGCAGTACTTC
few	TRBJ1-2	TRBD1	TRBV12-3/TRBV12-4	CASSQLQGGTF	TGTGCCAGCAGCCAACTACAGGGGGGCACCTTC
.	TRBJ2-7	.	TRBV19	CASSIGLNYYEQYF	TGTGCCAGTAGTATAGGCCTTAATTACTACGAGCAGTACTTC